This TCR beta chain emerged from a study of CD8+ T cells in alopecia areata. Study details: Patients received oral tofacitinib, 5 to 10 mg twice daily, for moderate-to-severe alopecia areata. The drug, tofacitinib, lasted 6 to 18 months, followed by 6 months off drug. Overall study results and limits: Mice showed TCR sharing more clearly than patients did, possibly owing to HLA.

As to this clone: Its target is unknown.

The germline CDR1 and CDR2 sequences are SGHVS and FNYEAQ. The CDR3 extends over 17 amino acids. Trimming at V came to 3 bases and at J to 0 bases, leaving 7 bases not matched to a gene. Reverse transcription of extracted RNA yielded cDNA, which provided the sequencing template. Assay: immunoSEQ multiplex PCR; the TCRdb copy retains only in-frame clones and omits some. The sample contains more than 95,000 clones, more than 30% of which appear only once. This TCR was recovered from a human donor with alopecia areata. The chain uses TRBV7-6 and TRBJ2-3; 9 nucleotides line up with TRBD2. The sample taken for sequencing was CD4+ T cells sorted from blood. CDR3: CASSFGLAMTSTDTQYF. The DNA for the CDR3 is TGTGCCAGCAGCTTCGGACTAGCGATGACTAGCACAGATACGCAGTATTTT.